The next 16 T cell receptor beta chains were all read from a single sample in a study of blood T cell repertoires in COVID-19. Sequenced by immunoSEQ multiplex PCR; TCRdb stores in-frame clones only, minus some. The sample carries tens of thousands of clones, 85% to 90% recorded once. The source material was peripheral blood. These receptors originate from a woman aged 80 or older with acute or convalescent COVID-19.

The V and J genes are TRBV5-4 and TRBJ2-5; 12 nucleotides line up with TRBD2. The germline gives CDR1 SGHNT, CDR2 YYREEE (reference sequence). The CDR3 is 17 residues long. V was pared by 0 bases and J by 5 bases, with 8 bases of the junction left unmatched. The CDR3 protein is CASSLGTSGGRLETQYF. The CDR3 nucleotides read TGTGCCAGCAGCTTGGGAACTAGCGGGGGGCGTCTGGAGACCCAGTACTTC.

The V call is TRBV7-2, the J call TRBJ1-4; tentative D call: TRBD1 (6 bases). Trimming removed 5 bases at V and 4 bases at J, with 14 bases between. Per germline, CDR1 SGHTA and CDR2 FQGNSA. The CDR3 covers 15 residues. CDR3: CASSLIGRGNEKLFF. The CDR3 DNA reads as TGTGCCAGCAGCCTTATAGGCAGGGGTAATGAAAAACTGTTTTTT.

The CDR3 reads CASSPTGLAGGGDTQYF. The CDR3 coding sequence is TGCGCCAGCAGCCCTACGGGACTAGCGGGGGGAGGTGATACGCAGTATTTT. V gene TRBV4-3 combines with J gene TRBJ2-3; 15 positions agree with TRBD2. V was clipped by 4 bases and J by 6 bases; unmatched bases: 8. The V gene's germline CDR1 is LGHNA and CDR2 YSLEER. CDR3 length equals 17 residues.

The chain couples TRBV7-2 to TRBJ2-1; D gene unclear. Trimming pared 2 bases from V and 9 bases from J, leaving 5 bases between. The length of the CDR3 is 11 residues. Germline assignment: CDR1 SGHTA and CDR2 FQGNSA. The CDR3 coding sequence is TGTGCCAGCAGCTTAAGACTTGAGCAGTTCTTC. Residues: CASSLRLEQFF.

This chain uses TRBV7-2 with TRBJ1-1; 7 positions match TRBD1. The J segment lost 0 bases and the V segment lost 6 bases, leaving 7 bases of the junction unmatched. CDR3 length equals 15 residues. From germline, CDR1 is SGHTA and CDR2 FQGNSA. CDR3 loop: CASRAQGGMNTEAFF. CDR3 DNA sequence: TGTGCCAGCAGAGCGCAGGGGGGCATGAACACTGAAGCTTTCTTT.

CDR3 region: CASRSGEAPGELFF. In DNA, the CDR3 is TGTGCCAGCAGGAGTGGTGAAGCCCCCGGGGAGCTGTTTTTT. The chain combines TRBV5-4 with TRBJ2-2, with unresolved D. Germline V gives CDR1 SGHNT, CDR2 YYREEE (reference sequence). This CDR3 is 14 amino acids long. V shed 5 bases and J shed 6 bases, with 14 bases lying between them.

This clone was counted between two and nine times. The chain links TRBV7-9 to TRBJ2-7; tentative D call: TRBD1 (6 bases). Trimming left V 8 bases short and J 1 base short, with 18 bases between. This CDR3 comprises 15 residues. Germline lookup yields CDR1 SEHNR and CDR2 FQNEAQ (reference sequence). The DNA for the CDR3 is TGTGCCAGCGGAGTGACCGGGACACCTTCCTACGAGCAGTACTTC. Translation gives CASGVTGTPSYEQYF.

V gene TRBV6-5 combines with J gene TRBJ1-2, with 9 bases fitting TRBD1. Germline V gene lookup returns CDR1 MNHEY and CDR2 SVGAGI. Trimming at V came to 6 bases and at J to 6 bases, leaving 5 bases not matched to a gene. This CDR3 is 13 amino acids long. The CDR3 sequence: CASSRTGDHGYTF. The DNA of the CDR3 is TGTGCCAGCAGCCGGACAGGGGACCATGGCTACACCTTC.

The chain recombines TRBV6-5 with TRBJ2-2; maybe TRBD2 (6 bases). Trimming took off 7 bases at V and 1 base at J, with 7 bases between the two ends. The CDR3 totals 13 residues. Germline CDR1 MNHEY, CDR2 SVGAGI. The DNA of the CDR3 is TGTGCCAGCATGGAGGGGAACACCGGGGAGCTGTTTTTT. It translates to CASMEGNTGELFF.

The chain recombines TRBV21-1 with TRBJ2-3; the table's D call, TRBD2, was not checked against the DNA. TRBV21-1 is a listed pseudogene. This CDR3 region has 19 residues. The CDR3 loop reads CASPRWRPYPLPPTDTQYF. CDR3 in DNA: TGTGCCAGCCCCCGCTGGAGACCCTACCCTCTCCCACCTACAGATACGCAGTATTTT.

The chain carries TRBV5-6 and TRBJ1-1, with 7 bases lining up with TRBD1. Germline V gives CDR1 SGHDT, CDR2 YYEEEE. V lost 0 bases to trimming and J lost 7 bases; unmatched junction nucleotides: 0. The CDR3 length is 12 residues. The CDR3 here is CASSLDRGEAFF. CDR3 nucleotide sequence: TGTGCCAGCAGCTTGGACAGGGGTGAAGCTTTCTTT.

The rearrangement joins TRBV9 to TRBJ2-1; 8 bases line up with TRBD1. Per the germline V gene, CDR1 is SGDLS and CDR2 is YYNGEE. J gave up 6 bases and V 0 bases, and 5 bases lay outside the gene matches. The CDR3 covers 15 residues. CDR3 DNA sequence: TGTGCCAGCAGCGTAGGGGACAGGACTCTCAATGAGCAGTTCTTC. Translating gives CASSVGDRTLNEQFF.

The rearrangement joins TRBV24-1 to TRBJ2-2; the match to TRBD1 covers 9 bases. Per the germline V gene, CDR1 is KGHDR and CDR2 is SFDVKD. This CDR3 spans 16 amino acids. V dropped 3 bases and J dropped 2; count of bases not matched to a gene: 3. CDR3 DNA: TGTGCCACCAGTGATCCGGGACAGGGCAACACCGGGGAGCTGTTTTTT. Residues: CATSDPGQGNTGELFF.

The J gene is TRBJ1-3, the V gene TRBV7-2; D ambiguous. The CDR3 sequence is 14 residues long. Trimming cost V 5 bases and J 0 bases, with 8 bases left between them. Per the germline V gene, CDR1 is SGHTA and CDR2 is FQGNSA. CDR3 bases: TGTGCCAGCAGCCCTCAGATCTCTGGAAACACCATATATTTT. It is translated as CASSPQISGNTIYF.

This clone was seen a few times. The V call is TRBV7-2, the J call TRBJ2-3; 10 bases are a match to TRBD2. This CDR3 has 15 amino acids. V dropped 4 bases and J dropped 7; count of bases not matched to a gene: 8. Germline V gene data show CDR1 as SGHTA and CDR2 as FQGNSA. The CDR3 reads CASSSWTSGAYTQYF. CDR3 nucleotide sequence: TGTGCCAGCAGCTCTTGGACTAGCGGAGCCTATACGCAGTATTTT.

The rearrangement joins TRBV5-4 to TRBJ1-1, with 7 bases aligning to TRBD1. The trim removed 1 base at V and 11 bases at J, leaving 17 bases unmatched. Germline CDR1 is SGHNT and CDR2 is YYREEE (reference sequence). The CDR3 is 16 amino acids. CDR3: CASSLTRGKGEVWAFF. CDR3 in DNA: TGTGCCAGCAGCTTGACCAGGGGGAAAGGTGAGGTCTGGGCTTTCTTT.